This entry describes one TCR beta chain. The antigen remains undetermined. This record belongs to a study of blood T cells in healthy people across ages. Study outcomes and limitations: Naive CD4+ cell counts and diversity both ran higher in long-lived than in aged donors. Estimated diversity that came from one million T cells was considered an underestimate.

CDR3 length: 16 residues. CDR1 and CDR2 (germline): SNHLY, FYNNEI. The second PCR ran about 6 to 12 cycles with a sample-barcoded 5' primer and J-beta primers. One entry per CDR3 protein results from TCRdb running MiXCR on the 5' RACE reads. This table has hundreds of thousands of distinct CDR3 sequences, under 65% appearing once. The gene calls are TRBV2 and TRBJ2-7; 8 bases match TRBD1. The J call may be mistaken, given a closer DNA end match to TRBJ2-5. This sequence was found in a man aged 60 to 69 in good health. Sequencing was performed on blood. The CDR3 region has the DNA TGTGCCAGCAGTGAAGGGACAGGGTGGAAACAAGAGACCCAGTACTTC. Translated: CASSEGTGWKQETQYF.